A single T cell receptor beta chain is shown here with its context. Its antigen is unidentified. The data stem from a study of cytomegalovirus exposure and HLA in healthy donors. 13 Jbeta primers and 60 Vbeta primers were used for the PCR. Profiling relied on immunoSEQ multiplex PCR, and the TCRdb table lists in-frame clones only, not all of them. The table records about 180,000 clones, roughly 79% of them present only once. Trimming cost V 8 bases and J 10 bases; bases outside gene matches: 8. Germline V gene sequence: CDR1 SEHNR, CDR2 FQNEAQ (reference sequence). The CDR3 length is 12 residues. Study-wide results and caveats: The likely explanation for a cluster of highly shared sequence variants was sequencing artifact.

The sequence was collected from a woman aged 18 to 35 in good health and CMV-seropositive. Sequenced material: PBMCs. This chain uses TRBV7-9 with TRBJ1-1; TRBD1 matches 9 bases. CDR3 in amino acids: CASATGQGSAFF. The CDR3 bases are TGTGCCAGCGCAACGGGACAGGGCTCAGCTTTCTTT.